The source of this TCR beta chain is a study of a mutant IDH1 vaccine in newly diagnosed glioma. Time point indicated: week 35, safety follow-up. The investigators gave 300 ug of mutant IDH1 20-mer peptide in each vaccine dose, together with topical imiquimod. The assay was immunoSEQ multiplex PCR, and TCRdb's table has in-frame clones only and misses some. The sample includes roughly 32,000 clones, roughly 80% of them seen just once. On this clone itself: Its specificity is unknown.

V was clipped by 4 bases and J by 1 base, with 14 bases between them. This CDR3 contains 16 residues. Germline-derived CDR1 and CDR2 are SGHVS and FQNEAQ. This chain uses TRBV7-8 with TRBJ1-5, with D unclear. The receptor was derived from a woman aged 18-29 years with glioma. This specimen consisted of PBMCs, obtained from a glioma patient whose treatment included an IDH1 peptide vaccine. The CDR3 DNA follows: TGTGCCAGCAGCTCCACTGGAATTGGGAGCAATCAGCCCCAGCATTTT. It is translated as CASSSTGIGSNQPQHF.